Listed below are T cell receptor beta chains from one sample, sequenced in a study of post-analysis software for immune sequencing data. TCRdb re-derived calls from the PCR reads in MiXCR, one entry per CDR3 protein. The sample includes approximately 440,000 distinct CDR3 sequences, roughly 45% of them seen just once. The sequenced sample consisted of blood. These receptors were obtained from a girl aged 10 to 17 with multiple sclerosis. Both conserved end residues are part of each CDR3. Fields, in order: clone size, D gene, V gene, J gene, CDR3 DNA, CDR3 protein. D genes are given only for firm matches. Some rows have no size entry. The others give once, few or many, or a class for an expanded clone.

size: NA; D: TRBD1; V: TRBV18; J: TRBJ2-7; DNA: TGTGCCAGCTCACACCGGGACAGCTACGAGCAGTACTTC; CDR3: CASSHRDSYEQYF
size: NA; D: NA; V: TRBV4-1; J: TRBJ2-4; DNA: TGCGCCAGCAGCCACTATTGGCTGGACCTAGCCAAAAACATTCAGTACTTC; CDR3: CASSHYWLDLAKNIQYF
size: NA; D: NA; V: TRBV10-3; J: TRBJ1-1; DNA: TGTGCCATCAGCCCCGGACAGAACACTGAAGCTTTCTTT; CDR3: CAISPGQNTEAFF
size: few; D: TRBD2; V: TRBV20-1; J: TRBJ2-5; DNA: TGCAGTGCTAGAGATCCGGCTAGCGGTCAAGAGACCCAGTACTTC; CDR3: CSARDPASGQETQYF
size: NA; D: NA; V: TRBV27; J: TRBJ1-5; DNA: TGTGCCAGCAGTTTAAACAGTTTGGGGGCCTCTTCCCAGCATTTT; CDR3: CASSLNSLGASSQHF
size: many; D: NA; V: TRBV12-3/TRBV12-4; J: TRBJ2-1; DNA: TGTGCCAGCAGGCTATACAATGAGCAGTTCTTC; CDR3: CASRLYNEQFF
size: NA; D: NA; V: TRBV7-2; J: TRBJ2-5; DNA: TGTGCCAGTACGGTGGGACGCATTGCGGAGACCCAGTACTTC; CDR3: CASTVGRIAETQYF
size: NA; D: NA; V: TRBV20-1; J: TRBJ2-2; DNA: TGCAGTGCTAGTCCCCCCCGCACGCAAACGGGCGGGGAGCTGTTTTTT; CDR3: CSASPPRTQTGGELFF
size: few; D: TRBD1; V: TRBV6-1; J: TRBJ1-5; DNA: TGTGCCAGCAGCACAGACAGGGGATGGGTTAACATCAATCAGCCCCAGCATTTT; CDR3: CASSTDRGWVNINQPQHF
size: NA; D: NA; V: TRBV20-1; J: TRBJ1-4; DNA: TGCAGTGCTCAACAGGCAACTAATGAAAAACTGTTTTTT; CDR3: CSAQQATNEKLFF
size: NA; D: TRBD2; V: TRBV7-9; J: TRBJ2-2; DNA: TGTGCCAGCAGTCGGACTAGCGGGAGCACCGGGGAGCTGTTTTTT; CDR3: CASSRTSGSTGELFF
size: NA; D: NA; V: TRBV7-2; J: TRBJ2-1; DNA: TGTGCCAGCAGCTTAGGCATTAGCGGATCCGTTGATGAGCAGTTCTTC; CDR3: CASSLGISGSVDEQFF
size: few; D: NA; V: TRBV5-1; J: TRBJ2-3; DNA: TGCGCCAGCAGCTTGGGGGTACGAAGCACAGATACGCAGTATTTT; CDR3: CASSLGVRSTDTQYF
size: NA; D: NA; V: TRBV24-1; J: TRBJ2-5; DNA: TGTGCCACCAGTGATCCCGCTGCCAGAGAGACCCAGTACTTC; CDR3: CATSDPAARETQYF
size: NA; D: NA; V: TRBV6-6; J: TRBJ2-7; DNA: TGTGCCAGCAGTTCCACCGGGGGCCCCTTAGGCTACGAGCAGTACTTC; CDR3: CASSSTGGPLGYEQYF
size: NA; D: NA; V: TRBV9; J: TRBJ2-1; DNA: TGTGCCAGCAGCGTAGATGGACGGACCTACAATGAGCAGTTCTTC; CDR3: CASSVDGRTYNEQFF
size: many; D: NA; V: TRBV4-1; J: TRBJ2-3; DNA: TGCGCCAGCAGCCAAGCACAGGGAGGCACAGATACGCAGTATTTT; CDR3: CASSQAQGGTDTQYF
size: NA; D: TRBD1; V: TRBV28; J: TRBJ1-4; DNA: TGTGCCAGCGGGACAGCTAATGAAAAACTGTTTTTT; CDR3: CASGTANEKLFF
size: NA; D: NA; V: TRBV11-2; J: TRBJ2-5; DNA: TGTGCCAGCAGCACCCTGGGCATGGAGCAGTACTTC; CDR3: CASSTLGMEQYF
size: NA; D: NA; V: TRBV4-1; J: TRBJ1-4; DNA: TGCGCCAGCAGCCAATTGCTGGGGGCGGCAGGAGAAAAACTGTTTTTT; CDR3: CASSQLLGAAGEKLFF
size: NA; D: NA; V: TRBV20-1; J: TRBJ2-7; DNA: TGCAGTGCCCATAATTACTACGAGCAGTACTTC; CDR3: CSAHNYYEQYF
size: NA; D: NA; V: TRBV4-2; J: TRBJ2-6; DNA: TGTGCCAGCAGCCAAGTTGGGAAGACCCTTTCTGGGGCCAACGTCCTGACTTTC; CDR3: CASSQVGKTLSGANVLTF
size: few; D: TRBD2; V: TRBV20-1; J: TRBJ2-7; DNA: TGCAGTGCTACCCCTGCCGGGGGGTTTGGTTACGAGCAGTACTTC; CDR3: CSATPAGGFGYEQYF